The subject of this entry is one TCR beta chain. TCRdb keeps only in-frame clones here, not all; method: immunoSEQ multiplex PCR. The table includes 150,000 to 200,000 clones, roughly 91% detected once. These data originate in a study of control samples from healthy donors and cancer patients. The sequence derives from a woman aged 30 to 39 in good health. The sample comprised blood.

The DNA for the CDR3 is TGTGCCAGCAGTTCGGGCCTAGGGACTGAAGCTTTCTTT. It yields the protein CASSSGLGTEAFF. The rearrangement uses TRBV28 and TRBJ1-1, with D unresolved. This CDR3 is 13 amino acids long. Per germline, CDR1 MDHEN and CDR2 SYDVKM. V lost 4 bases and J 5 bases, leaving 11 bases between the germline ends. Variable domain in full (rest from reference TRBV28 and TRBJ1-1): DVKVTQSSRYLVKRTGEKVFLECVQDMDHENMFWYRQDPGLGLRLIYFSYDVKMKEKGDIPEGYSVSREKKERFSLILESASTNQTSMYLCASSSGLGTEAFFGQGTRLTVV.